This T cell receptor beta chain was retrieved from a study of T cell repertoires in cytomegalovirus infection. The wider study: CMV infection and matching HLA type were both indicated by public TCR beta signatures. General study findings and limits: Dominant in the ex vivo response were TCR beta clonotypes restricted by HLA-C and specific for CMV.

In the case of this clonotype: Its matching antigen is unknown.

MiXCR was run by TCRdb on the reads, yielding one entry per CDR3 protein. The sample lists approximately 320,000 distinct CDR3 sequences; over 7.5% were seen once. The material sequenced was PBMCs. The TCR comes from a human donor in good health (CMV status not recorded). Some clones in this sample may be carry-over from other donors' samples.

The CDR3 protein is CASSPGWGDETQYF. CDR3 nucleotide sequence: TGTGCCAGCAGCCCGGGGTGGGGCGATGAGACCCAGTACTTC. This chain joins TRBV7-9 and TRBJ2-5; D tentatively reads TRBD1 or TRBD2 (5 bases each). The CDR3 spans 14 residues. The germline V and J ends were trimmed by 5 bases and 5 bases, with 15 bases remaining between them. CDR1 and CDR2 (germline): SEHNR, FQNEAQ (reference sequence).